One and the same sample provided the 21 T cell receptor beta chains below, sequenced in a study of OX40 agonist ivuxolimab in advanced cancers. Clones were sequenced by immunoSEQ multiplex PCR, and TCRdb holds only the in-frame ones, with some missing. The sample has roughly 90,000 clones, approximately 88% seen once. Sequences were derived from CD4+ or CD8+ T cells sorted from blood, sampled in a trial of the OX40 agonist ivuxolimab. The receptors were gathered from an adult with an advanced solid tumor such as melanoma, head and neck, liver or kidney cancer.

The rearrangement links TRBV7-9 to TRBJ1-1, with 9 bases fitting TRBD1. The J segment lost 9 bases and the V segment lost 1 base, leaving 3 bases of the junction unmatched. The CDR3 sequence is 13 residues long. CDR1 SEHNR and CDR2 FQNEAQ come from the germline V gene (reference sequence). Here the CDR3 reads CASSLVGQGKAFF. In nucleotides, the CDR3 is TGTGCCAGCAGCTTAGTTGGACAGGGGAAAGCTTTCTTT.

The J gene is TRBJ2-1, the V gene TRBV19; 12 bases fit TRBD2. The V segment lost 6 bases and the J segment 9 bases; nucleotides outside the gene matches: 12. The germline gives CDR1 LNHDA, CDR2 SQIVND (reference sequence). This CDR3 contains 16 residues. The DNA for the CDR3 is TGTGCCAGTAGGATCCCATCTAGCGGGGGGGCAGGTGAGCAGTTCTTC. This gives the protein CASRIPSSGGAGEQFF.

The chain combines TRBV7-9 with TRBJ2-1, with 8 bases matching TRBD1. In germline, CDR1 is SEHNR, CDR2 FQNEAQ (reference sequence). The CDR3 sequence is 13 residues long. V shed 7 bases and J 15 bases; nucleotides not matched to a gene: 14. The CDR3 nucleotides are TGTGCCAGCACCAGGGGGCGAGTGACCAGCCTGTTCTTC. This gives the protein CASTRGRVTSLFF.

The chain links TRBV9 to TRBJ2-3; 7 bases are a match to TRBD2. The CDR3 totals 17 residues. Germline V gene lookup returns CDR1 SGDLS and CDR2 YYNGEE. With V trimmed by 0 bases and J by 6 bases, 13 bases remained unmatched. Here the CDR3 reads CASSVGKLIRGDDTQYF. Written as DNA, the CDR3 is TGTGCCAGCAGCGTAGGGAAGTTAATCCGGGGGGACGATACGCAGTATTTT.

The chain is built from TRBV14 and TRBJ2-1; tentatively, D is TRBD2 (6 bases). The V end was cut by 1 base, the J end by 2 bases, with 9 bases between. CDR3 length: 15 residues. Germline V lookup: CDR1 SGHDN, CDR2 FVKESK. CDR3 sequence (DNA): TGTGCCAGCAGCCAAGGTGGAGGGGCCTACAATGAGCAGTTCTTC. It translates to CASSQGGGAYNEQFF.

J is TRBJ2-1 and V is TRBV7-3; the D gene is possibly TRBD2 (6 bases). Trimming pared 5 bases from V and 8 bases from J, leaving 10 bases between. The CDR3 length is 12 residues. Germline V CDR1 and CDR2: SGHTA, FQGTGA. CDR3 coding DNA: TGTGCCAGCAGCCTGACTAGGGATGAGCAGTTCTTC. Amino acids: CASSLTRDEQFF.

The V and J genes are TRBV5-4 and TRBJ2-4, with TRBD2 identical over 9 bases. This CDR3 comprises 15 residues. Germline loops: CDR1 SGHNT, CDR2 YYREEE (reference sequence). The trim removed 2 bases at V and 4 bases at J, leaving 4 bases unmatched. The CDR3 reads CASSFPLAGKNIQYF. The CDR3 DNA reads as TGTGCCAGCAGCTTCCCCCTAGCGGGGAAAAACATTCAGTACTTC.

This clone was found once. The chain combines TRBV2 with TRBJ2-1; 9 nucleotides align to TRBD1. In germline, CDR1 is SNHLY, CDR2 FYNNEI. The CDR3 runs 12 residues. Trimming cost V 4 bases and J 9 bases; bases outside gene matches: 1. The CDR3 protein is CASSGQGGEQFF. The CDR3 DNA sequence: TGTGCCAGCAGTGGACAGGGGGGTGAGCAGTTCTTC.

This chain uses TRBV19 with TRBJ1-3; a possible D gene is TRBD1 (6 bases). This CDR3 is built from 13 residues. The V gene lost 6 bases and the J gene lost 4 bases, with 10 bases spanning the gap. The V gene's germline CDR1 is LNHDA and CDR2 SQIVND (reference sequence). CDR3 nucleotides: TGTGCCAGTAGGACAACAGGGGGAAACACCATATATTTT. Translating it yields CASRTTGGNTIYF.

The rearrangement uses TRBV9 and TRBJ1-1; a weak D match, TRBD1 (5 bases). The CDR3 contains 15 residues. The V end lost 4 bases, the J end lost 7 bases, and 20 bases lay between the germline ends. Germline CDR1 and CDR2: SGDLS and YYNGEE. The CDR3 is CASSPEATVGVEAFF. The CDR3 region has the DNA TGTGCCAGCAGCCCCGAAGCGACAGTAGGAGTTGAAGCTTTCTTT.

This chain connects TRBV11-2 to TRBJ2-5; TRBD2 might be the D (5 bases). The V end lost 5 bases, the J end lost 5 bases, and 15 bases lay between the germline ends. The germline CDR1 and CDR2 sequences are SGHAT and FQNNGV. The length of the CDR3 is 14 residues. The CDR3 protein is CASSAMEVVETQYF. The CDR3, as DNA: TGTGCCAGCAGCGCAATGGAGGTGGTCGAGACCCAGTACTTC.

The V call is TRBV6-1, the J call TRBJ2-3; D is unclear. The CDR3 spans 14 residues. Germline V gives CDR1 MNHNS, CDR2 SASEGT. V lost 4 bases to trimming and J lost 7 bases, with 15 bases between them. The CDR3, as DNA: TGTGCCAGCAGTGCGGCGGTGGGAAGGAATACGCAGTATTTT. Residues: CASSAAVGRNTQYF.

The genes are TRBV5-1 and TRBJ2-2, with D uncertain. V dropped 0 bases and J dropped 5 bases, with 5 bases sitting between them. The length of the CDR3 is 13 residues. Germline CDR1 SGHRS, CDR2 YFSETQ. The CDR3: CASSLVRTGELFF. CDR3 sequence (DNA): TGCGCCAGCAGCTTGGTACGGACCGGGGAGCTGTTTTTT.

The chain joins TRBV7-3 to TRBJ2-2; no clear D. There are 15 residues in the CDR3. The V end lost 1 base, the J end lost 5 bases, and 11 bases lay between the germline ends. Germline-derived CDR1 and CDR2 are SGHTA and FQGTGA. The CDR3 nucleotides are TGTGCCAGCAGCTTAAGAGCCCAGCTGACCGGGGAGCTGTTTTTT. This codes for CASSLRAQLTGELFF.

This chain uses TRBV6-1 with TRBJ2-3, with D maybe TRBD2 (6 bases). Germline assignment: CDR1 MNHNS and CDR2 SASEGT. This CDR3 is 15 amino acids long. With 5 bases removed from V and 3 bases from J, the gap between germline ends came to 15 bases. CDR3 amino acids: CASSLLASKTDTQYF. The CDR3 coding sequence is TGTGCCAGCAGTCTTCTAGCGTCCAAGACAGATACGCAGTATTTT.

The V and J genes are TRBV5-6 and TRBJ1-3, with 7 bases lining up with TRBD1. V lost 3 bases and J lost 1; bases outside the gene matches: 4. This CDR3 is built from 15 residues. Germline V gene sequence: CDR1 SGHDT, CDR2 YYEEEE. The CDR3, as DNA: TGTGCCAGCAGCTCCCCGACAGGGTCTGGAAACACCATATATTTT. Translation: CASSSPTGSGNTIYF.

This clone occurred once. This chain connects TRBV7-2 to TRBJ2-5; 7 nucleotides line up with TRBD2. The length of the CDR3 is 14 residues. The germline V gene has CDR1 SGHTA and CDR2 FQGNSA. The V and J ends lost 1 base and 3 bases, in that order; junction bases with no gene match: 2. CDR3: CASSLGTSEETQYF. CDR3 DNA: TGTGCCAGCAGCTTAGGAACTAGCGAAGAGACCCAGTACTTC.

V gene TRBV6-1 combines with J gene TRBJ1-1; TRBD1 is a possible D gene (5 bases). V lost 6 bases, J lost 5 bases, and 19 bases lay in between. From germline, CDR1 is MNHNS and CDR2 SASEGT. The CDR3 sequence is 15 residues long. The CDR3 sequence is CASSFSSAGQTEAFF. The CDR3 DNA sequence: TGTGCCAGCAGCTTCTCCTCGGCTGGACAAACTGAAGCTTTCTTT.

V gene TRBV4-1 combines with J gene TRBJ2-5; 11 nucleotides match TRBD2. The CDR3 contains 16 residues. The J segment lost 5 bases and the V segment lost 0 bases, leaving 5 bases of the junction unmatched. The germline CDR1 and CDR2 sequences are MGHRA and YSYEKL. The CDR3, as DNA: TGCGCCAGCAGCCAAGAAGTTGCTAGCGGGAGGGAGACCCAGTACTTC. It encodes CASSQEVASGRETQYF.

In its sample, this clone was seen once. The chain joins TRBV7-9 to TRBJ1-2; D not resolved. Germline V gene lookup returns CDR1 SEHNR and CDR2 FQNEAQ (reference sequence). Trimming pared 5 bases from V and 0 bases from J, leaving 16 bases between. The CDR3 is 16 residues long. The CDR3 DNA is TGTGCCAGCAGCCCCGGCCCGACAAGATCTAACTATGGCTACACCTTC. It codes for CASSPGPTRSNYGYTF.

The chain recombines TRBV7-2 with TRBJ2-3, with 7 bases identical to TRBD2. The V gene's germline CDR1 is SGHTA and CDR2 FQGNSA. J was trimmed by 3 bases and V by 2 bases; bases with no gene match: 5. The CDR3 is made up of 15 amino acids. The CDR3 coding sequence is TGTGCCAGCAGCTTACGGGGAGGGATGACAGATACGCAGTATTTT. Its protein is CASSLRGGMTDTQYF. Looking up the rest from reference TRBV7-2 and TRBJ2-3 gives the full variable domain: GAGVSQSPSNKVTEKGKDVELRCDPISGHTALYWYRQSLGQGLEFLIYFQGNSAPDKSGLPSDRFSAERTGGSVSTLTIQRTQQEDSAVYLCASSLRGGMTDTQYFGPGTRLTVL.